This TCR beta chain was captured by sequencing in a study of blood T cell repertoires in COVID-19 (dated by TCRdb to about 2020). Background for the entire study: Samples from collaborators originated in the United States, Italy and Spain and spanned both the acute and convalescent phases of COVID-19. Deeply sampled blood TCRbeta repertoires from subjects exposed to, actively infected with, or recovered from COVID-19 were included in the dataset. The repertoires were made available in a free public database intended to serve as a resource for research on the immune response to SARS-CoV-2. The samples were drawn from two sources: the first 160 participants of the ongoing ImmuneRACE study, and about 1,300 subjects contributed by 6 global collaborators. Sample metadata almost always included a de-identified subject ID, COVID-19 status, age in years and sex. Where available, HLA class I and class II types were taken from metadata supplied by the sample provider and were not determined by assay-based typing. The prospective study material was composed of cDNA or gDNA derived from T cells, B-cell-depleted T cells, or PBMCs. Overall study outcomes, separate from this receptor: Clinical and demographic metadata were provided uncurated, with the amount varying by source and participant.

Each collaborating institution followed its own protocols to collect whole blood in K2EDTA tubes. For TCRbeta analysis, collaborators shipped samples in one of three forms: frozen whole blood, isolated PBMCs, or DNA extracted from either of those sample types. As regards this clone: This clone's antigen is unknown. Base qualities are not provided; no much larger clone lies one nucleotide away.

TCRbeta CDR3 regions were amplified from genomic DNA by means of the immunoSEQ Assay, a bias-controlled multiplex PCR. The authors' pipeline ran thus. Within the assay, amplification of reference gene primers was used to estimate how many nucleated cells each sample contained. To quantify the absolute abundance of each unique TCRbeta CDR3 rearrangement, sequence reads were collapsed and filtered. For each sample, productive Simpson clonality was calculated as the square root of Simpson's diversity index across productive rearrangements. This immuneACCESS table, as held by TCRdb, lists in-frame sequences with V and J called but not all clones. Of the missing ones, under half trace to an unresolved V gene in checked studies; the others have no known cause. That table is the source of V, J and clone size, and D and trimming were worked out from the DNA. Across this sample there are 180,000 or so clones, with around 87% seen only once. The top ten constitute around 2.7% of the sample.

The germline V end is reduced by 4 bases and the J end by 3 bases; junction bases left unmatched: 6. The CDR3 numbers 15 residues from cysteine through phenylalanine. The CDR3 DNA has 45 bases and is translated from base 1. The germline V gene sets CDR1 to MRHNA and CDR2 to SNTAGT. The origin of this receptor is a man aged 35-49 years with active or convalescent COVID-19. The rearrangement joined TRBV6-4 to TRBJ2-5; 9 nucleotides in the junction match TRBD2. Sequenced sample: peripheral blood. The sequence in DNA is TGTGCCAGCAGTGTCGAGCGGGGGGCTGAAGAGACCCAGTACTTC. This gives the protein CASSVERGAEETQYF.